This T cell receptor beta chain was recovered during a study of T-cell reconstitution after alpha-beta-depleted transplantation in children. Notes on the study in general: Surviving thymic progenitors and recipient T cells were the source of high TCRbeta diversity at day 60 in some patients. Expanded graft clones numbering several hundred reportedly gave rise to alpha-beta T cells about two months after transplant. At one year after transplant, newly produced T cells mostly accounted for T-cell counts and diversity.

During its preparation, the TCRbeta library received unique molecular identifiers. Using its own MiXCR run on the PCR reads, TCRdb lists one record per CDR3 protein. The table lists a few hundred thousand distinct CDR3 sequences, about a quarter of them singletons. The J segment lost 4 bases and the V segment lost 4 bases, leaving 6 bases of the junction unmatched. CDR1 DFQATT and CDR2 SNEGSKA come from the germline V gene (reference sequence). The length of the CDR3 is 14 residues. This clonotype came up a few times. Its target is unknown. The receptor comes from a boy under two years old with Wiskott-Aldrich syndrome, due to receive a stem cell transplant. Specimen: PBMCs, collected before TCRalphabeta/CD19-depleted stem cell transplant. This chain connects TRBV20-1 to TRBJ2-7; TRBD2 matches at 11 bases. The CDR3 nucleotides are TGCAGTGCTAAACTAGCGGGAGTGGTTTACGAGCAGTACTTC. Amino acid sequence: CSAKLAGVVYEQYF.